The 31 T cell receptor beta chains below were found in one sample sequenced in a study of cytomegalovirus exposure and HLA in healthy donors. The PCR ran on 60 Vbeta and 13 Jbeta primers. Profiled with immunoSEQ multiplex PCR; TCRdb holds only in-frame clones, not every one. The data contain 150,000 to 200,000 clones, approximately 70% of them seen just once; the ten biggest clones take up approximately 6.9%. The sequencing sample was made of PBMCs. The receptors were sampled from a man aged 35 to 55 in good health and CMV-seropositive.

The chain couples TRBV6-1 to TRBJ2-7; D remains unclear. With 8 bases removed from V and 0 bases from J, the gap between germline ends came to 14 bases. The CDR3 is 14 amino acids. Germline values: CDR1 MNHNS, CDR2 SASEGT. Here the CDR3 DNA reads TGTGCCAGCTTGGGCCAGTCTCGCTCCTACGAGCAGTACTTC. It is translated as CASLGQSRSYEQYF.

Only a few counts were recorded for this clone. The chain combines TRBV7-9 with TRBJ2-7; 7 bases agree with TRBD1. This CDR3 is built from 15 residues. CDR1 and CDR2 from the germline V gene are SEHNR and FQNEAQ (reference sequence). The V gene end was trimmed by 5 bases and the J gene end by 3 bases; junction bases not matched to a gene: 10. The CDR3: CASSPPRTGSYEQYF. The DNA for the CDR3 is TGTGCCAGCAGCCCCCCCAGGACAGGCAGCTACGAGCAGTACTTC.

The chain joins TRBV4-1 to TRBJ2-7, with 10 bases aligning to TRBD1. Looked up from germline, CDR1 is MGHRA and CDR2 is YSYEKL. V shed 0 bases and J 1 base; nucleotides not matched to a gene: 0. This CDR3 is 15 amino acids long. As DNA, the CDR3 is TGCGCCAGCAGCCAAGAGGACAGGGGGTCCTACGAGCAGTACTTC. As protein: CASSQEDRGSYEQYF.

The chain joins TRBV6-5 to TRBJ2-3; no definite D call. The germline V gene encodes CDR1 MNHEY and CDR2 SVGAGI. CDR3 length equals 15 residues. The germline V and J ends were trimmed by 6 bases and 6 bases, with 19 bases remaining between them. CDR3 in DNA: TGTGCCAGCAGGACGACACCCCCGCAGACGGATACGCAGTATTTT. Amino acid sequence: CASRTTPPQTDTQYF.

The chain employs TRBV7-2 and TRBJ1-2, with a weak D call TRBD1 (6 bases). Germline CDR1 reads SGHTA; CDR2 reads FQGNSA. Trimming shortened V by 5 bases and J by 8 bases, and 18 bases separated the two germline ends. The CDR3 covers 14 residues. The DNA of the CDR3 is TGTGCCAGCAGCCCCTCCGCACAGGGTTACGGCTACACCTTC. Protein sequence: CASSPSAQGYGYTF.

The chain links TRBV6-5 to TRBJ2-7; 10 bases align to TRBD1. The CDR3 consists of 14 residues. V trimming: 6 bases; J trimming: 2 bases; junction bases outside the gene matches: 4. Germline CDR1 MNHEY, CDR2 SVGAGI. The CDR3 reads CASRHGQGAYEQYF. The CDR3 bases are TGTGCCAGCAGACACGGACAGGGGGCCTACGAGCAGTACTTC.

This clone has a single count. CDR3 region: CATSRERGGSRGDEQYF. CDR3 sequence (DNA): TGTGCCACCAGCAGAGAGAGAGGGGGATCACGAGGGGACGAGCAGTACTTC. V usage is TRBV15 and J usage is TRBJ2-7; possible D gene TRBD1, 6 bases. This CDR3 region has 17 residues. The ends were cut back, 0 bases at V and 5 bases at J, with 20 bases in the middle. Germline CDR1 LNHNV, CDR2 YYDKDF (reference sequence).

This chain connects TRBV4-1 to TRBJ2-5; tentative D call: TRBD2 (7 bases). CDR1 and CDR2 from the germline V gene are MGHRA and YSYEKL. Trimming cost V 4 bases and J 2 bases, with 26 bases left between them. The CDR3 extends over 19 amino acids. Here the CDR3 reads CASSPQAWGGPPTQETQYF. In DNA, the CDR3 is TGCGCCAGCAGCCCCCAGGCGTGGGGGGGGCCCCCCACACAAGAGACCCAGTACTTC.

The chain joins TRBV13 to TRBJ2-7; D remains ambiguous. The CDR3 extends over 15 amino acids. The V gene lost 6 bases and the J gene lost 0 bases, with 15 bases spanning the gap. The germline V gene encodes CDR1 PRHDT and CDR2 FYEKMQ (reference sequence). The CDR3 DNA follows: TGTGCCAGCAGAGCAAGAGGAGTGAACTCCTACGAGCAGTACTTC. This codes for CASRARGVNSYEQYF.

The rearrangement links TRBV7-2 to TRBJ1-5; the match to TRBD1 covers 7 bases. With V trimmed by 5 bases and J by 6 bases, 13 bases remained unmatched. The CDR3 covers 16 residues. Per the germline V gene, CDR1 is SGHTA and CDR2 is FQGNSA. This CDR3 is CASSPKGTAPAQPQHF. CDR3 sequence (DNA): TGTGCCAGCAGCCCCAAAGGGACAGCTCCCGCTCAGCCCCAGCATTTT.

The J gene is TRBJ2-1, the V gene TRBV15; TRBD1 might be the D (6 bases). CDR1 LNHNV and CDR2 YYDKDF come from the germline V gene (reference sequence). The CDR3 is 15 amino acids. Trimming left V 0 bases short and J 6 bases short, with 12 bases between. The CDR3 region is CATSRDGRQANEQFF. The CDR3 DNA sequence: TGTGCCACCAGCAGAGATGGGCGACAGGCCAATGAGCAGTTCTTC. Combining the CDR3 with reference TRBV15 and TRBJ2-1 gives the whole variable domain DAMVIQNPRYQVTQFGKPVTLSCSQTLNHNVMYWYQQKSSQAPKLLFHYYDKDFNNEADTPDNFQSRRPNTSFCFLDIRSPGLGDTAMYLCATSRDGRQANEQFFGPGTRLTVL.

CDR3 in DNA: TGTGCCAGCAGAGGGACAGGCTCGAGCAATCAGCCCCAGCATTTT. Its protein product is CASRGTGSSNQPQHF. The chain employs TRBV2 and TRBJ1-5, with 8 positions matching TRBD1. The CDR3 loop spans 15 amino acids. V lost 6 bases to trimming and J lost 1 base; unmatched junction nucleotides: 5. Germline V gene lookup returns CDR1 SNHLY and CDR2 FYNNEI.

The chain employs TRBV19 and TRBJ2-7; possible D gene TRBD2, 5 bases. Trimming took off 4 bases at V and 0 bases at J, with 25 bases between the two ends. CDR1 is LNHDA, CDR2 SQIVND, per germline (reference sequence). This CDR3 contains 19 residues. CDR3 region: CASSKTGLVGRTSSYEQYF. The DNA for the CDR3 is TGTGCCAGTAGTAAGACCGGGTTAGTAGGACGAACTAGCTCCTACGAGCAGTACTTC.

The chain uses TRBV30 and TRBJ1-1; 8 nucleotides line up with TRBD1. With 1 base clipped from V and 7 bases from J, the junction kept 2 bases outside the gene matches. The length of the CDR3 is 12 residues. Germline V lookup: CDR1 GTSNPN, CDR2 SVGIG (reference sequence). This CDR3 reads CAWSGQGSEAFF. As DNA, the CDR3 is TGTGCCTGGAGTGGACAGGGGAGTGAAGCTTTCTTT.

In its sample, this clone was seen a few times. The V call is TRBV27, the J call TRBJ2-7, with D perhaps matching TRBD1 (6 bases). This CDR3 is 17 amino acids long. Trimming left V 0 bases short and J 0 bases short, with 15 bases between. The germline gives CDR1 MNHEY, CDR2 SMNVEV (reference sequence). CDR3 residues: CASSLSNQGSFSYEQYF. The CDR3 coding sequence is TGTGCCAGCAGTTTATCGAATCAGGGGTCGTTCTCCTACGAGCAGTACTTC.

The rearrangement uses TRBV6-4 and TRBJ2-3, with 11 bases aligning to TRBD2. Losses at the gene ends were 0 bases for V and 2 bases for J; bases not matched to a gene: 4. The CDR3 consists of 17 residues. The germline V gene has CDR1 MRHNA and CDR2 SNTAGT. CDR3 residues: CASSDSPSGGNTDTQYF. The CDR3 DNA follows: TGTGCCAGCAGTGACTCGCCTAGCGGGGGGAACACAGATACGCAGTATTTT.

The chain employs TRBV7-9 and TRBJ2-7; 8 bases line up with TRBD1. V lost 0 bases to trimming and J lost 6 bases; unmatched junction nucleotides: 19. This CDR3 contains 19 residues. The germline gives CDR1 SEHNR, CDR2 FQNEAQ (reference sequence). The CDR3 bases are TGTGCCAGCAGCTTAGCCTCCGGGACAGGCCGCCAGGGAGATCTCGAGCAGTACTTC. Its translation is CASSLASGTGRQGDLEQYF. The whole variable domain, filled in from reference TRBV7-9 and TRBJ2-7, reads DTGVSQNPRHKITKRGQNVTFRCDPISEHNRLYWYRQTLGQGPEFLTYFQNEAQLEKSRLLSDRFSAERPKGSFSTLEIQRTEQGDSAMYLCASSLASGTGRQGDLEQYFGPGTRLTVT.

The chain joins TRBV7-2 to TRBJ1-2, with a possible D match to TRBD1 (5 bases). The CDR3 is made up of 14 amino acids. The V gene's germline CDR1 is SGHTA and CDR2 FQGNSA. V was shortened by 0 bases and J by 3 bases, with 8 bases between the two germline ends. The CDR3 nucleotides read TGTGCCAGCAGCTTAGCAGGGGTGGACTATGGCTACACCTTC. Protein product: CASSLAGVDYGYTF.

V and J are TRBV5-1 and TRBJ1-1, with 7 positions matching TRBD1. Unmatched junction bases numbered 8, after V lost 3 bases and J lost 0 bases. This CDR3 has 16 residues. In germline, CDR1 is SGHRS, CDR2 YFSETQ. The CDR3 DNA reads TGCGCCAGCAGCTCCCTAACAGGGGCCCTGAACACTGAAGCTTTCTTT. It encodes CASSSLTGALNTEAFF. The full variable domain, rest sourced from reference TRBV5-1 and TRBJ1-1, is KAGVTQTPRYLIKTRGQQVTLSCSPISGHRSVSWYQQTPGQGLQFLFEYFSETQRNKGNFPGRFSGRQFSNSRSEMNVSTLELGDSALYLCASSSLTGALNTEAFFGQGTRLTVV.

This chain uses TRBV7-3 with TRBJ2-3; D is ambiguous. The germline CDR1 and CDR2 sequences are SGHTA and FQGTGA. V lost 3 bases and J 5 bases, leaving 12 bases between the germline ends. The CDR3 loop spans 14 amino acids. The CDR3 loop is CASSFSRGEDTQYF. DNA for the CDR3: TGTGCCAGCAGCTTCTCCCGCGGCGAAGATACGCAGTATTTT.

This clone was counted only a few times. Other DNA sequences in this specimen translate into the identical CDR3. The chain is built from TRBV6-4 and TRBJ2-1; 15 bases line up with TRBD2. V was pared by 6 bases and J by 10 bases, with 4 bases of the junction left unmatched. CDR3 length equals 14 residues. Germline values: CDR1 MRHNA, CDR2 SNTAGT. The CDR3 bases are TGTGCCAGCAGCCCCGGGACTAGCGGGGGGGAGCAGTTCTTC. This gives the protein CASSPGTSGGEQFF.

The chain combines TRBV5-4 with TRBJ2-1, with D perhaps TRBD2 (7 bases). V lost 4 bases and J 0 bases, leaving 11 bases between the germline ends. This CDR3 has 15 amino acids. Germline assignment: CDR1 SGHNT and CDR2 YYREEE (reference sequence). The CDR3 sequence is CASSRGGNSYNEQFF. The CDR3 bases are TGTGCCAGCAGCAGGGGGGGTAACTCCTACAATGAGCAGTTCTTC.

The rearrangement links TRBV9 to TRBJ2-1; weak D call: TRBD1 (6 bases). The germline V and J ends were trimmed by 3 bases and 11 bases, with 12 bases remaining between them. CDR3 size: 12 residues. Germline V gives CDR1 SGDLS, CDR2 YYNGEE. CDR3 DNA: TGTGCCAGCAGCGCCAGGGACACCCAGCAGTTCTTC. Its translation is CASSARDTQQFF.

In its sample, this clone was seen a few times. The CDR3 is CASSLVGGINTEAFF. The DNA for the CDR3 is TGTGCCAGCAGCTTAGTCGGGGGGATCAACACTGAAGCTTTCTTT. The chain couples TRBV11-2 to TRBJ1-1; TRBD1 is a possible D gene (5 bases). This CDR3 contains 15 residues. Germline values: CDR1 SGHAT, CDR2 FQNNGV. Trimming took off 1 base at V and 2 bases at J, with 11 bases between the two ends.

The chain combines TRBV19 with TRBJ1-5, with TRBD1 identical over 8 bases. The CDR3 consists of 15 residues. V shed 1 base and J 7 bases; nucleotides not matched to a gene: 6. Germline-derived CDR1 and CDR2 are LNHDA and SQIVND (reference sequence). Written as DNA, the CDR3 is TGTGCCAGTAGTATAGTCGACAGGGGTAGGCAGCCCCAGCATTTT. Amino acids: CASSIVDRGRQPQHF.

The CDR3 nucleotides are TGTGCCAGCAGCTTGGACAGGGTTCTTACGAACGAGCAGTACTTC. This gives the protein CASSLDRVLTNEQYF. The rearrangement links TRBV5-4 to TRBJ2-7, with a weak D call TRBD1 (6 bases). This CDR3 is built from 15 residues. Germline CDR1 is SGHNT and CDR2 is YYREEE (reference sequence). V was clipped by 0 bases and J by 5 bases, with 15 bases between them.

This clone was observed a few times. V is TRBV7-2 and J is TRBJ1-2; 8 bases map to TRBD1. V shed 6 bases, J shed 7 bases, and the junction held 10 bases outside the gene matches. This CDR3 spans 14 amino acids. In germline, CDR1 is SGHTA, CDR2 FQGNSA. The CDR3 DNA follows: TGTGCCAGCAGTAAAAGAGCAGGGGGCTCTGGCTACACCTTC. Encoded protein: CASSKRAGGSGYTF.

The chain couples TRBV5-1 to TRBJ1-3; 7 bases line up with TRBD1. Germline CDR1 is SGHRS and CDR2 is YFSETQ. After removal of 0 bases from V and 5 bases from J, the junction contained 17 bases not matched to a gene. The CDR3 consists of 19 residues. Written as DNA, the CDR3 is TGCGCCAGCAGCTTGGTCCCAGGACAGGTGATTAATAAGAGAAACACCATATATTTT. This sequence encodes CASSLVPGQVINKRNTIYF.

This clone was seen only once. This chain links TRBV5-1 with TRBJ2-5, with D tentatively TRBD1 (5 bases). This CDR3 has 15 residues. V was cut by 1 base and J by 1 base, with 11 bases left in between. Germline assignment: CDR1 SGHRS and CDR2 YFSETQ. CDR3 protein: CASSLFVQGQETQYF. CDR3 nucleotides: TGCGCCAGCAGCTTGTTCGTCCAGGGCCAAGAGACCCAGTACTTC.

This chain links TRBV11-3 with TRBJ1-5; 8 nucleotides align to TRBD1. CDR1 and CDR2 (germline): SGHNT, YENEEA. The CDR3 has 16 residues. J gave up 1 base and V 0 bases, and 2 bases lay outside the gene matches. CDR3: CASSLDSGGSNQPQHF. CDR3 nucleotide sequence: TGTGCCAGCAGCTTAGATTCAGGGGGCAGCAATCAGCCCCAGCATTTT.

This chain connects TRBV7-9 to TRBJ2-1; maybe TRBD2 (7 bases). The CDR3 is 15 residues long. CDR1 is SEHNR and CDR2 is FQNEAQ in the germline V gene (reference sequence). Deletions cut 5 bases from V and 9 bases from J, with 20 bases between. CDR3 nucleotides: TGTGCCAGCAGCACCCTCGCCAGGGGAGGGGGTGAGCAGTTCTTC. Its protein product is CASSTLARGGGEQFF. The whole variable domain, remainder taken from reference TRBV7-9 and TRBJ2-1, is DTGVSQNPRHKITKRGQNVTFRCDPISEHNRLYWYRQTLGQGPEFLTYFQNEAQLEKSRLLSDRFSAERPKGSFSTLEIQRTEQGDSAMYLCASSTLARGGGEQFFGPGTRLTVL.